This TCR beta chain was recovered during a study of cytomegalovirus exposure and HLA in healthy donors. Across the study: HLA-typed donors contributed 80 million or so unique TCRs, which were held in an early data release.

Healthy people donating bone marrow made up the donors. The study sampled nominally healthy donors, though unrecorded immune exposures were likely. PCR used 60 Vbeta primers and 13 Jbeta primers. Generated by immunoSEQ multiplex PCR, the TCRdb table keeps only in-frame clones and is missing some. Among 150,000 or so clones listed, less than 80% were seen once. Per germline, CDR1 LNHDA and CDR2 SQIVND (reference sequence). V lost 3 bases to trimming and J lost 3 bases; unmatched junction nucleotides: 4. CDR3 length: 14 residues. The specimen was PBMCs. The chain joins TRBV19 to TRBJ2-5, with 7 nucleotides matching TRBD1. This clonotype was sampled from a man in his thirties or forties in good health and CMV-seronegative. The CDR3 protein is CASSMTQGKETQYF. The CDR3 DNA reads TGTGCCAGTAGTATGACACAGGGGAAAGAGACCCAGTACTTC.